These T cell receptor beta chains were read from a single sample in a study of shared clonotypes between healthy human individuals. Here immunoSEQ multiplex PCR was the method, and the copy in TCRdb shows in-frame clones only, minus some. The table records about 1 million clones, around three quarters of them present only once. The sequenced sample consisted of memory CD4+ T cells from PBMCs. These receptors all stem from a man between 18 and 29 years old in good health. Some clones in this sample may be carry-over from other donors' samples. Both conserved end residues are part of each CDR3. D genes are given only for firm matches. Expanded clones get a size class; other rows say once, few or many, or leave the size out.

v_call	cdr3_length	d_call	clone_size	j_call	cdr3_nt	cdr3_aa
TRBV5-1	14	TRBD1	-	TRBJ1-4	TGCGCCAGCAGCCGAGGACAGGGGAGCGAAAAACTGTTTTTT	CASSRGQGSEKLFF
TRBV9	11	-	-	TRBJ2-1	TGTGCCAGCAGCAGGGATCGGGAGCAGTTCTTC	CASSRDREQFF
TRBV5-6	13	-	-	TRBJ2-3	TGTGCCAGTACCAAGCGGGGCACAGATACGCAGTATTTT	CASTKRGTDTQYF
TRBV29-1	14	-	once	TRBJ2-7	TGCAGCGTTGAAACCGGGACACCTTTCTACGAGCAGTACTTC	CSVETGTPFYEQYF
TRBV29-1	14	-	-	TRBJ2-3	TGCAGCGTTGAAAAGCCGGCGGGCACAGATACGCAGTATTTT	CSVEKPAGTDTQYF
TRBV5-1	14	-	-	TRBJ2-7	TGCGCCAGCAAAGGGGACCCTTCATCCTACGAGCAGTACTTC	CASKGDPSSYEQYF
TRBV5-4	12	-	few	TRBJ1-5	TGTGCCAGCAGCTTGGACAACCGGGACTTCCAATTT	CASSLDNRDFQF
TRBV5-1	16	TRBD2	-	TRBJ2-3	TGCGCCAGCAGCTCGGGACTAGCGGAAAGCACAGATACGCAGTATTTT	CASSSGLAESTDTQYF
TRBV11-2	16	TRBD2	-	TRBJ2-1	TGTGCCAGCAGCTTAAGTAGCGGGAGGACTGGCAATGAGCAGTTCTTC	CASSLSSGRTGNEQFF
TRBV27	19	-	-	TRBJ2-6	TGTGCCAGCAGTTCCCTCCTGGACAGAGATCCTTCTGGGGCCAACGTCCTGACTTTC	CASSSLLDRDPSGANVLTF
TRBV6-1	15	-	-	TRBJ1-1	TGTGCCAGCAGTGAATCGGGGGGCAGATATACTGAAGCTTTCTTT	CASSESGGRYTEAFF
TRBV19	15	-	few	TRBJ2-2	TGTGCCAGTACCACGACTAGTCGGCAGACCGGGGAGCTGTTTTTT	CASTTTSRQTGELFF
TRBV28	16	-	-	TRBJ1-4	TGTGCCAGCAGTTCTGGGACGTTAACTGGGAATGAAAAACTGTTTTTT	CASSSGTLTGNEKLFF
TRBV5-6	12	-	-	TRBJ2-3	TGTGCCAGCAGCACAGGGCAAGATACGCAGTATTTT	CASSTGQDTQYF
TRBV5-1	14	-	-	TRBJ1-1	TGCGCCAGCAGCTCCGGGACGGGGAACACTGAAGCTTTCTTT	CASSSGTGNTEAFF
TRBV5-6	14	-	-	TRBJ1-4	TGTGCCAGCAGCTTGGGGCCCAATCAGGAAAAACTGTTTTTT	CASSLGPNQEKLFF
TRBV30	14	-	-	TRBJ1-5	TGTGCCTGGAGTATGGCTTGGGGGAATCAGCCCCAGCATTTT	CAWSMAWGNQPQHF
TRBV25-1	16	-	-	TRBJ1-5	TGTGCCAGAATTAAAACAGGGACGAGGACCTATCAGCCCCAGCATTTT	CARIKTGTRTYQPQHF
TRBV18	15	-	-	TRBJ1-2	TGTGCCAGCTCACCAGTCGGGTTGGGGACCTATGGCTACACCTTC	CASSPVGLGTYGYTF
TRBV5-8	17	-	-	TRBJ1-4	TGTGCCAGCAGCCTATATAGCGGGGGAGGAACTAATGAAAAACTGTTTTTT	CASSLYSGGGTNEKLFF
TRBV4-1	13	-	once	TRBJ2-6	TGCGCCAGCAGCCAATATGGGGCCAACGTCCTGACTTTC	CASSQYGANVLTF
TRBV19	13	-	few	TRBJ1-5	TGTGCCAGTAGTCTGACAGTGGATCAGCCCCAGCATTTT	CASSLTVDQPQHF
TRBV18	13	-	-	TRBJ2-7	TGTGCCAGCCACGGGAGTGGGAGCTACGAGCAGTACTTC	CASHGSGSYEQYF
TRBV28	17	TRBD1	-	TRBJ2-3	TGTGCCAGCAGTCCCCCCCGACAGGGAACACCTTCGGATACGCAGTATTTT	CASSPPRQGTPSDTQYF
TRBV28	13	-	few	TRBJ2-7	TGTGCCAGCAGCGGGGGACTTTCCTACGAGCAGTACTTC	CASSGGLSYEQYF
TRBV6-1	13	-	-	TRBJ2-7	TGTGCCAGCAGTGAAGTCGGGACCTACGAGCAGTACTTC	CASSEVGTYEQYF
TRBV5-4	15	TRBD2	few	TRBJ2-1	TGTGCCAGCAGCTTGTCTCCGGGAGGCGGTAATGAGCAGTTCTTC	CASSLSPGGGNEQFF
TRBV5-1	14	-	-	TRBJ1-5	TGCGCCAGCAGCTTGGGGGGGCGAGATCAGCCCCAGCATTTT	CASSLGGRDQPQHF
TRBV11-2	14	-	-	TRBJ2-1	TGTGCCAGCAGCTTACTCGCACATGACAATGAGCAGTTCTTC	CASSLLAHDNEQFF
TRBV10-3	16	TRBD2	-	TRBJ2-2	TGTGCCATCAGTGAAGGGAGGGATGTGGACACCGGGGAGCTGTTTTTT	CAISEGRDVDTGELFF
TRBV30	13	TRBD2	-	TRBJ2-7	TGTGCCTGGTTTCGGGAGGGCTCCTACGAGCAGTACTTC	CAWFREGSYEQYF
TRBV7-9	17	-	-	TRBJ2-1	TGTGCCAGCAGATCTAGCCCCAAGGGCAGCTCCTACAATGAGCAGTTCTTC	CASRSSPKGSSYNEQFF
TRBV19	17	-	-	TRBJ2-6	TGTGCCAGTAGTATAACAGGGAAACGCTCTGGGGCCAACGTCCTGACTTTC	CASSITGKRSGANVLTF
TRBV5-1	13	-	-	TRBJ2-7	TGCGCCAGCAGCTATGGACAGCCTTACGAGCAGTACTTC	CASSYGQPYEQYF
TRBV6-5	14	-	few	TRBJ1-1	TGTGCCAGCAGTTACTCTAAGAGGAATTCTGAAGCTTTCTTT	CASSYSKRNSEAFF
TRBV5-1	14	-	once	TRBJ1-1	TGCGCCAGCAGCTTGGTGGGCTCGGGGGCGGACGCTTTCTTT	CASSLVGSGADAFF
TRBV30	13	-	-	TRBJ2-5	TGTGCCTGGAGCGGGATCGTCCAAGAGACCCAGTACTTC	CAWSGIVQETQYF
TRBV30	17	TRBD2	-	TRBJ2-5	TGTGCCTGGAGTTCCGCCCTGGGACTAGCGGTCCAAGAGACCCAGTACTTC	CAWSSALGLAVQETQYF
TRBV29-1	12	-	-	TRBJ1-5	TGCAGCGTTGGGGGGTCGGGTCAGCCCCAGCATTTT	CSVGGSGQPQHF
TRBV30	13	-	-	TRBJ1-2	TGTGCCCGGGCCTCAGGGCAGAACTATGGCTACACCTTC	CARASGQNYGYTF
TRBV30	13	-	-	TRBJ1-2	TGTGCCTGGAGTGGGGGCGCTAACTATGGCTACACCTTC	CAWSGGANYGYTF